This is a list of T cell receptor beta chains from one sample in a study of blood T cells in healthy people across ages. TCRdb re-analysed the 5' RACE reads in MiXCR, keeping a single row per CDR3 protein. The sample lists approximately 1,000,000 distinct CDR3 sequences, more than 35% occurring once. Source material: blood. These TCRs come from a woman in her fifties or sixties in good health. Both conserved end residues are part of each CDR3. D genes are given only for firm matches. Expanded clones are given a class, and other clones once, few, many or no size at all.

v_gene	j_gene	abundance	d_gene	CDR3aa	CDR3nt
TRBV20-1	TRBJ1-4	.	TRBD1	CSATGGQGFSDEKLFF	TGCAGTGCTACCGGGGGACAGGGGTTCAGTGATGAAAAACTGTTTTTT
TRBV27	TRBJ2-1	.	TRBD1	CASRPGQAYNEQFF	TGTGCCAGCAGACCGGGACAGGCCTACAATGAGCAGTTCTTC
TRBV7-9	TRBJ2-7	.	TRBD1	CASSSRPGQGLHEQYF	TGTGCCAGCAGCTCCAGACCGGGACAGGGCCTTCACGAGCAGTACTTC
TRBV7-9	TRBJ2-7	few	.	CASSSEGRLVFEQYF	TGTGCCAGCAGCTCAGAAGGGAGACTAGTCTTCGAGCAGTACTTC
TRBV29-1	TRBJ2-1	.	.	CSVRSPYNEQFF	TGCAGCGTTAGGAGCCCCTACAATGAGCAGTTCTTC
TRBV9	TRBJ2-3	.	.	CASSVGRVTDTQYF	TGTGCCAGCAGCGTAGGTAGGGTCACAGATACGCAGTATTTT
TRBV7-6	TRBJ2-3	.	TRBD2	CASSPSLAGGYGDTQYF	TGTGCCAGCAGCCCGTCACTAGCGGGAGGTTACGGAGATACGCAGTATTTT
TRBV27	TRBJ2-3	few	TRBD2	CASSFLLAGFTDTQYF	TGTGCCAGCAGTTTTCTACTAGCGGGATTCACAGATACGCAGTATTTT
TRBV12-3/TRBV12-4	TRBJ2-1	.	TRBD2	CASTLRLAGGSYNEQFF	TGTGCCAGCACCTTAAGGCTAGCGGGAGGATCCTACAATGAGCAGTTCTTC
TRBV7-6	TRBJ2-7	few	TRBD1	CASSPDRTRWEQYF	TGTGCCAGCAGCCCGGACAGGACCCGTTGGGAGCAGTACTTC
TRBV27	TRBJ2-7	.	TRBD2	CASSSTGGRVYEQYF	TGTGCCAGCAGTTCAACTGGCGGGAGGGTCTACGAGCAGTACTTC
TRBV14	TRBJ1-2	.	.	CASSQVETGGYTF	TGTGCCAGCAGCCAAGTAGAAACGGGAGGCTACACCTTC
TRBV27	TRBJ2-7	.	TRBD2	CASSLRSGSYNEQYF	TGTGCCAGCAGTTTAAGAAGCGGGAGCTACAATGAGCAGTACTTC
TRBV21-1	TRBJ2-7	.	.	CASSKLRAGDYEQYF	TGTGCCAGCAGCAAACTCCGGGCCGGGGACTACGAGCAGTACTTC
TRBV7-2	TRBJ2-2	.	TRBD2	CASSSASGAITGELFF	TGTGCCAGCAGCTCCGCCAGCGGGGCGATCACCGGGGAGCTGTTTTTT
TRBV27	TRBJ2-7	many	TRBD1	CASSPRGLAYEQYF	TGTGCCAGCAGTCCCAGGGGGCTGGCCTACGAGCAGTACTTC
TRBV3-1	TRBJ2-4	.	.	CASSQSGVGQYF	TGTGCCAGCAGCCAATCCGGGGTGGGGCAGTACTTC
TRBV3-1	TRBJ1-2	few	.	CASSPLTNYGYTF	TGTGCCAGCAGCCCCCTGACTAACTATGGCTACACCTTC
TRBV30	TRBJ2-2	few	.	CAGSRSTGELFF	TGTGCCGGGAGTAGGAGTACCGGGGAGCTGTTTTTT
TRBV4-2	TRBJ2-7	many	.	CASSQGGGEQYF	TGTGCCAGCAGCCAAGGAGGTGGCGAGCAGTACTTC
TRBV18	TRBJ2-7	.	.	CASSPPQGTQYF	TGTGCCAGCTCACCACCCCAAGGTACCCAGTACTTC
TRBV12-3/TRBV12-4	TRBJ1-2	.	.	CASSPFQGKRGYTF	TGTGCCAGCAGTCCTTTCCAAGGGAAACGTGGCTACACCTTC
TRBV5-1	TRBJ2-1	few	TRBD2	CASSEGLAISGNEQFF	TGCGCCAGCAGCGAAGGACTAGCCATCTCTGGCAATGAGCAGTTCTTC
TRBV6-2/TRBV6-3	TRBJ1-2	.	TRBD1	CASSWTGTYGYTF	TGTGCCAGCAGTTGGACAGGGACCTATGGCTACACCTTC
TRBV29-1	TRBJ1-2	few	.	CSVDEGLGYTF	TGCAGCGTTGATGAAGGGCTGGGCTACACCTTC
TRBV5-1	TRBJ2-1	few	TRBD2	CASSPEGGSWDEQFF	TGCGCCAGCTCCCCTGAGGGCGGGAGTTGGGATGAGCAGTTCTTC
TRBV10-3	TRBJ2-7	.	.	CAISATSSYEQYF	TGTGCCATCAGTGCCACGAGCTCCTACGAGCAGTACTTC
TRBV25-1	TRBJ2-7	.	TRBD1	CASSGQGVEQYF	TGTGCCAGCAGTGGACAGGGGGTCGAGCAGTACTTC
TRBV7-6	TRBJ2-5	.	.	CASSQPAQETQYF	TGTGCCAGTAGCCAGCCAGCTCAAGAGACCCAGTACTTC
TRBV20-1	TRBJ2-5	many	.	CSARGQLQETQYF	TGCAGTGCTAGAGGGCAACTACAAGAGACCCAGTACTTC
TRBV7-6	TRBJ2-1	once	TRBD2	CASSRGTGLAANEQFF	TGTGCCAGCAGCCGAGGGACGGGACTAGCGGCCAATGAGCAGTTCTTC
TRBV7-9	TRBJ2-7	few	.	CASSSPEKDSASYEQYF	TGTGCCAGCAGCTCGCCAGAAAAGGACAGCGCGTCCTACGAGCAGTACTTC
TRBV11-2	TRBJ2-5	.	.	CASSLAGSVETQYF	TGTGCCAGCAGCTTAGCCGGCTCCGTGGAGACCCAGTACTTC
TRBV6-1	TRBJ2-5	.	TRBD1	CASSATGVAETQYF	TGTGCCAGCAGTGCGACAGGGGTTGCGGAGACCCAGTACTTC
TRBV29-1	TRBJ1-4	.	TRBD1	CSVGGTGASMGDSEKLFF	TGCAGCGTTGGGGGGACAGGGGCGTCAATGGGTGACAGTGAAAAACTGTTTTTT
TRBV25-1	TRBJ1-6	.	TRBD1	CASRTGEWSPLHF	TGTGCCAGCAGAACAGGGGAATGGTCACCCCTCCACTTT
TRBV20-1	TRBJ2-1	.	TRBD2	CSVKTSGSRNEQFF	TGCAGTGTCAAAACTAGCGGGAGTCGCAATGAGCAGTTCTTC
TRBV30	TRBJ1-4	.	.	CAWSVKGTNEKLFF	TGTGCCTGGAGTGTTAAGGGCACTAATGAAAAACTGTTTTTT
TRBV5-1	TRBJ2-7	.	.	CASSGTGHRYEQYF	TGCGCCAGCAGCGGAACGGGACACCGCTACGAGCAGTACTTC
TRBV12-5	TRBJ2-7	.	.	CASGPDNSYEQYF	TGTGCTAGTGGCCCGGACAATTCCTACGAGCAGTACTTC
TRBV7-3	TRBJ2-5	.	.	CASSFLAGQQETQYF	TGTGCCAGCAGCTTCCTGGCGGGACAGCAAGAGACCCAGTACTTC
TRBV4-1	TRBJ2-7	once	TRBD2	CASSQGGNSGRYEQYF	TGCGCCAGCAGCCAAGGGGGTAATAGCGGGAGATACGAGCAGTACTTC
TRBV20-1	TRBJ2-7	.	.	CSARGDTSKQYF	TGCAGTGCTAGAGGAGACACCTCTAAGCAGTACTTC
TRBV20-1	TRBJ2-5	few	.	CSAHREAWGATRQETQYF	TGCAGTGCCCACAGAGAAGCTTGGGGGGCGACTCGCCAAGAGACCCAGTACTTC
TRBV6-5	TRBJ2-1	.	TRBD2	CASSYSILADTDEQFF	TGTGCCAGCAGTTACTCGATTCTAGCGGATACGGATGAGCAGTTCTTC
TRBV7-9	TRBJ2-1	few	.	CASSSTESTYNEQFF	TGTGCCAGCAGTAGTACAGAAAGTACATACAATGAGCAGTTCTTC
TRBV20-1	TRBJ1-6	.	.	CSALDPKLGNSPLHF	TGCAGTGCCTTGGACCCAAAACTGGGTAATTCACCCCTCCACTTT
TRBV7-2	TRBJ2-3	.	TRBD1	CASSGQGTETQNF	TGTGCCAGCAGTGGACAGGGCACAGAAACGCAGAATTTT
TRBV7-9	TRBJ2-3	few	TRBD2	CASSVSGSVQYF	TGTGCCAGCAGCGTCAGCGGGAGTGTGCAGTATTTT
TRBV20-1	TRBJ2-1	few	TRBD2	CSAGLAGVEQFF	TGCAGTGCTGGACTAGCGGGAGTGGAGCAGTTCTTC
TRBV20-1	TRBJ2-7	.	.	CSARHKSYNEQYF	TGCAGTGCCCGCCACAAATCCTACAATGAGCAGTACTTC
TRBV7-9	TRBJ2-5	.	TRBD2	CASSLGAGAGNEQYF	TGTGCCAGCAGCTTAGGAGCGGGAGCTGGAAATGAGCAGTACTTC
TRBV12-3/TRBV12-4	TRBJ2-1	few	TRBD1	CASSPKSWTGVVNEQFF	TGTGCCAGCAGCCCTAAGTCTTGGACAGGGGTGGTTAATGAGCAGTTCTTC
TRBV3-1	TRBJ2-1	.	.	CASSRAAPYYNEQFF	TGTGCCAGCAGCCGAGCGGCTCCCTACTACAATGAGCAGTTCTTC
TRBV20-1	TRBJ2-7	.	.	CSAPGGNEQYF	TGCAGTGCTCCTGGGGGTAACGAGCAGTACTTC
TRBV12-3/TRBV12-4	TRBJ2-1	.	TRBD2	CASTRTGTSANEQFF	TGTGCCAGCACCAGGACCGGGACTAGCGCCAATGAGCAGTTCTTC
TRBV7-9	TRBJ2-5	.	.	CACTVQGGTQYF	TGTGCCTGCACCGTGCAGGGAGGGACCCAGTACTTC